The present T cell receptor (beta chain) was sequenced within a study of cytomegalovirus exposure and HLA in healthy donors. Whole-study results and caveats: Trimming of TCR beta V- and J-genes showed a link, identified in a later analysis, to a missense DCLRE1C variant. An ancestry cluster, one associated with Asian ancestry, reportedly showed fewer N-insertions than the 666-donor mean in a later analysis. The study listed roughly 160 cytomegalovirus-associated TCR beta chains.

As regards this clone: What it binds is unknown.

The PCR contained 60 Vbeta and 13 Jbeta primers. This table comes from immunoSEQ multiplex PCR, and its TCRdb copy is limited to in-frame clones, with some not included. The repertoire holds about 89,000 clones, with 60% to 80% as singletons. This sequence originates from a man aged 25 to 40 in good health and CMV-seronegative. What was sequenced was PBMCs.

The CDR3 loop reads CASSVQGDQPQHF. Here the CDR3 DNA reads TGTGCCAGCAGCGTACAGGGGGATCAGCCCCAGCATTTT. The J gene is TRBJ1-5, the V gene TRBV7-9; 8 nucleotides match TRBD1. Per the germline V gene, CDR1 is SEHNR and CDR2 is FQNEAQ (reference sequence). V trimming: 5 bases; J trimming: 5 bases; junction bases outside the gene matches: 2. The CDR3 is made up of 13 amino acids.